The rows below give T cell receptor beta chains drawn from one sample of a study of beta chain features in type 1 diabetes. The table came from immunoSEQ multiplex PCR; TCRdb's copy has only in-frame clones and leaves some out. The top ten clones hold around 1.5% of a sample with fewer than 150,000 clones, about 7% of them seen once. Sequencing used central memory CD4+ T cells from blood. These receptors were taken from a woman under 40 in good health. The CDR3 runs from the conserved cysteine through the conserved F or W. The D gene is left open where the match is weak. Rows give clone size only sometimes, using once, few, many, or a class for an expanded clone.

cdr3_nt	cdr3_aa	cdr3_length	d_call	clone_size	v_call	j_call
TGTGCCAGCAGTGGAGCGGGAGGAAGCACAGATACGCAGTATTTT	CASSGAGGSTDTQYF	15	TRBD2	few	TRBV28	TRBJ2-3
TGTGCCAGCAGTTTATACCCGGGAACCGGTTCACCCCTCCACTTT	CASSLYPGTGSPLHF	15	-	few	TRBV28	TRBJ1-6
TGTGCCAGTAGTTTCCAGGGGCCCGACATTCAGTACTTC	CASSFQGPDIQYF	13	-	-	TRBV19	TRBJ2-4
TGCGCCAGCAGCCATCCGGACAGGGGAAGCGACTACGAGCAGTACTTC	CASSHPDRGSDYEQYF	16	TRBD1	few	TRBV4-1	TRBJ2-7
TGTGCCAGCAGTCGGGTCCGGGGACAGGGGATTGATACGCAGTATTTT	CASSRVRGQGIDTQYF	16	TRBD1	-	TRBV27	TRBJ2-3
TGTGCCAGTAGTATAGATCTATGGCCTAGATCCGATGAGCAGTTCTTC	CASSIDLWPRSDEQFF	16	-	few	TRBV19	TRBJ2-1
TGTGCCAGCAGCTTGGGCGCCGCGGGACCGAGCTCCTACAATGAGCAGTTCTTC	CASSLGAAGPSSYNEQFF	18	-	-	TRBV7-2	TRBJ2-1
TGTGCCAGCAGTTTTCTGGCGACAGTTAGCAATCAGCCCCAGCATTTT	CASSFLATVSNQPQHF	16	-	many	TRBV28	TRBJ1-5
TGTGCCAGCAGGGGGACAGCCCAAGAGACCCAGTACTTC	CASRGTAQETQYF	13	TRBD1	few	TRBV2	TRBJ2-5
TGTGCCAGCAGCCAAATAGCGGGAGGGCCTGTGCGGGAGCAGTACTTC	CASSQIAGGPVREQYF	16	TRBD2	-	TRBV13	TRBJ2-7
TGTGCCAGCAGCACCACCGAAACTTCCAATCAGCCCCAGCATTTT	CASSTTETSNQPQHF	15	-	-	TRBV21-1	TRBJ1-5
TGTGCCAGCAGTTTACCATCACGGTATGAGCAGTTCTTC	CASSLPSRYEQFF	13	-	-	TRBV28	TRBJ2-1
TGCAGTGCGGGGCGTCAGCCCCAGCATTTT	CSAGRQPQHF	10	-	few	TRBV20-1	TRBJ1-5
TGCGCCAGCAGCCAAGGATTGGCTAGCGGGGAGTGGGCCGGGGAGCTGTTTTTT	CASSQGLASGEWAGELFF	18	TRBD2	few	TRBV4-3	TRBJ2-2
TGTGCCAGCTCACCCCCAGGGGTCGGGAACACTGAAGCTTTCTTT	CASSPPGVGNTEAFF	15	-	-	TRBV18	TRBJ1-1
TGTGCCAGCAGCGAGCTTGGAGCTAACTATGGCTACACCTTC	CASSELGANYGYTF	14	-	-	TRBV9	TRBJ1-2
TGTGCCAGCTCGCAGGGGGCCGGCAATGAGCAGTTCTTC	CASSQGAGNEQFF	13	TRBD1	-	TRBV18	TRBJ2-1
TGTGCCAGCAGCTGGACCAGCGGGAGGTATTACAATGAGCAGTTCTTC	CASSWTSGRYYNEQFF	16	TRBD2	few	TRBV5-8	TRBJ2-1
TGCAGCGGGAGAGCGGGGAGGCTATACAATGAGCAGTTCTTC	CSGRAGRLYNEQFF	14	TRBD2	many	TRBV29-1	TRBJ2-1
TGTGCCAGCACCCAAAGAGGCGGGAGGTACAATGAGCAGTTCTTC	CASTQRGGRYNEQFF	15	TRBD2	many	TRBV7-2	TRBJ2-1
TGCGCCAGCAGCCTCTCTTTGACTGGAACCTCTGGAAACACCATATATTTT	CASSLSLTGTSGNTIYF	17	-	many	TRBV4-3	TRBJ1-3
TGTGCCAGCAGCCCCCTAGCGGTGAACACCGGGGAGCTGTTTTTT	CASSPLAVNTGELFF	15	TRBD2	-	TRBV7-9	TRBJ2-2
TGCGCCAGCAGTGCAGACTACAATGAGCAGTTCTTC	CASSADYNEQFF	12	-	many	TRBV4-3	TRBJ2-1
TGTGCCAGCTCGACAGGAAACACCATATATTTT	CASSTGNTIYF	11	-	-	TRBV18	TRBJ1-3
TGTGCCAGCAGCTTGACAGGGATTGGCAAAAACATTCAGTACTTC	CASSLTGIGKNIQYF	15	TRBD1	-	TRBV7-2	TRBJ2-4
TGTGCTAGCAGCATGACTAGAGGGCAAGAGACCCAGTACTTC	CASSMTRGQETQYF	14	-	few	TRBV7-7	TRBJ2-5
TGTGCCAGCAGCCTAGCCGTAGGGGCTAGCGTAATACAAGAGACCCAGTACTTC	CASSLAVGASVIQETQYF	18	-	few	TRBV7-2	TRBJ2-5
TGTGCCATCAGTGAGTCAACTACCGGGACAGGGGGCGACGAGCAGTACTTC	CAISESTTGTGGDEQYF	17	TRBD1	-	TRBV10-3	TRBJ2-7
TGTGCCAGCAGTGTACAGTCCTACAATGAGCAGTTCTTC	CASSVQSYNEQFF	13	-	many	TRBV6-4	TRBJ2-1
TGTGCCAGCAGCTTACTCGTTGCGGGGGGCAATCAGCCCCAGCATTTT	CASSLLVAGGNQPQHF	16	-	few	TRBV7-8	TRBJ1-5
TGCAGCGTTGAAATTGAGAGTGGTACGCAGTATTTT	CSVEIESGTQYF	12	-	many	TRBV29-1	TRBJ2-3
TGTGCCAGCAGTTTAAGCGTCCCCCAGCTCGCCGAGCAGTACTTC	CASSLSVPQLAEQYF	15	-	-	TRBV28	TRBJ2-7
TGTGCCAGCAAGCGGGGCGCGAACACCGGGGAGCTGTTTTTT	CASKRGANTGELFF	14	TRBD2	few	TRBV28	TRBJ2-2
TGTGCCACCAGCAGAAGGGGCGGATACGAGCAGTACTTC	CATSRRGGYEQYF	13	-	few	TRBV15	TRBJ2-7
TGTGCCAGCTCACCCGGGACCCGGACAGGAAACACTGAAGCTTTCTTT	CASSPGTRTGNTEAFF	16	TRBD1	-	TRBV18	TRBJ1-1
TGTGCCAGCAGCCGGGGGGCACGGCAAGAGGGGTATGGCTACACCTTC	CASSRGARQEGYGYTF	16	-	few	TRBV7-2	TRBJ1-2
TGTGCCAGCAGCAAAGGACAGCTGAGCTCCTACAATGAGCAGTTCTTC	CASSKGQLSSYNEQFF	16	-	-	TRBV7-6	TRBJ2-1